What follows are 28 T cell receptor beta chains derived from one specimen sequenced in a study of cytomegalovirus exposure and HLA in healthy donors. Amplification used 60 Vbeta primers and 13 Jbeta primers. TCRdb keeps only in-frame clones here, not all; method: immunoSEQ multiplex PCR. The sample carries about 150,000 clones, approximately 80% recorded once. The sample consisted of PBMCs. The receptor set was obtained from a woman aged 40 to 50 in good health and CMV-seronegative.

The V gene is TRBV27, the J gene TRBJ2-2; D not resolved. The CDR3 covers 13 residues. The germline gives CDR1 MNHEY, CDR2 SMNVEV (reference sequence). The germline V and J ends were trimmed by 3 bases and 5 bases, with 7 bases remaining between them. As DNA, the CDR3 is TGTGCCAGCAGTTTCTACGAGACCGGGGAGCTGTTTTTT. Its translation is CASSFYETGELFF.

The CDR3, as DNA: TGTGCCAGCAGCTTAACGGTGACAGTGAACACTGAAGCTTTCTTT. Translated: CASSLTVTVNTEAFF. The chain recombines TRBV7-9 with TRBJ1-1, with D possibly matching TRBD1 (5 bases). Trimming stripped 2 bases from V and 0 bases from J, with 10 bases between. CDR1 and CDR2 (germline): SEHNR, FQNEAQ (reference sequence). The CDR3 is 15 residues long.

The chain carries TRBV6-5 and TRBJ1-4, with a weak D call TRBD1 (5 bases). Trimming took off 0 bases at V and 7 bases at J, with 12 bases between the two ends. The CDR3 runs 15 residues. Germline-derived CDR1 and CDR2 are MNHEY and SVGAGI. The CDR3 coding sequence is TGTGCCAGCAGTTACTCGAAAGGGGTCGGTGAAAAACTGTTTTTT. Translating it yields CASSYSKGVGEKLFF.

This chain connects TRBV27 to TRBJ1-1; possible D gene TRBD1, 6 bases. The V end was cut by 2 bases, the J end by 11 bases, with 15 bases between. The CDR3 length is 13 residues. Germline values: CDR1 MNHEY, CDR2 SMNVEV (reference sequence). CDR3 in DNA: TGTGCCAGCAGTTTAACGGGGGGGCAAATGGCTTTCTTT. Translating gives CASSLTGGQMAFF.

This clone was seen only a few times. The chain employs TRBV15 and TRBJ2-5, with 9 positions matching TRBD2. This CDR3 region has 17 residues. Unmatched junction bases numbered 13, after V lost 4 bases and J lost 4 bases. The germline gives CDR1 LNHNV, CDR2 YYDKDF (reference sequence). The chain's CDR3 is CATSNRGGGRAAETQYF. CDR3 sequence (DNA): TGTGCCACCAGCAACCGGGGGGGCGGGAGGGCCGCAGAGACCCAGTACTTC.

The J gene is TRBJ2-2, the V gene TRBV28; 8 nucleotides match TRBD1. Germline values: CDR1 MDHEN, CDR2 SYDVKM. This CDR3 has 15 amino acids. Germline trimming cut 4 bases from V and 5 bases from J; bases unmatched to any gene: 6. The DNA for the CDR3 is TGTGCCAGCAGTTCAGGGGGCGCGGGGACCGGGGAGCTGTTTTTT. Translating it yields CASSSGGAGTGELFF.

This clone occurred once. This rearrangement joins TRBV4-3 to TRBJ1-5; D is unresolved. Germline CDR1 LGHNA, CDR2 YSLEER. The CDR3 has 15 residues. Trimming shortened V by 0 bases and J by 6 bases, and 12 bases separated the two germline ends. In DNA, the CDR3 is TGCGCCAGCAGCCAAGATTCGGGAGAAAGTCAGCCCCAGCATTTT. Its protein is CASSQDSGESQPQHF.

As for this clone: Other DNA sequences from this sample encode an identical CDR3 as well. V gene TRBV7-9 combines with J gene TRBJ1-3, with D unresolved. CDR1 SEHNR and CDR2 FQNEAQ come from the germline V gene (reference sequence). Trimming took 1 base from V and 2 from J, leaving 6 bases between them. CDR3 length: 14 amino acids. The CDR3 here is CASSLGGAGNTIYF. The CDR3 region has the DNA TGTGCCAGCAGCTTAGGGGGAGCTGGAAACACCATATATTTT.

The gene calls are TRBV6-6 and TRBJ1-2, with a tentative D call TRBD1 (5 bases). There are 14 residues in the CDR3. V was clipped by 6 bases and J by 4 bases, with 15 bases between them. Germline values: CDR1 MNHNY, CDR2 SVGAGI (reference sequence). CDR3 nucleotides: TGTGCCAGCAGAGGGGAGGTTGGGACCTATGGCTACACCTTC. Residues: CASRGEVGTYGYTF.

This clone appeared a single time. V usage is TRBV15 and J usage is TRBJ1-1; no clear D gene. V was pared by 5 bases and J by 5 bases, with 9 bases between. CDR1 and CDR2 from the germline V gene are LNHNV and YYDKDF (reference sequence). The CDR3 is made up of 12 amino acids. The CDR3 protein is CATSAGWTEAFF. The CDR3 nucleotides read TGTGCCACCAGCGCCGGTTGGACTGAAGCTTTCTTT.

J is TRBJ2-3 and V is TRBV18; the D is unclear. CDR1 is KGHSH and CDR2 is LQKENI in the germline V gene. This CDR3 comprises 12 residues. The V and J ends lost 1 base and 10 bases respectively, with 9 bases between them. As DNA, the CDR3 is TGTGCCAGCTCACCACTCGGTGATTCGCAGTATTTT. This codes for CASSPLGDSQYF. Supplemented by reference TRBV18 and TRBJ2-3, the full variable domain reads NAGVMQNPRHLVRRRGQEARLRCSPMKGHSHVYWYRQLPEEGLKFMVYLQKENIIDESGMPKERFSAEFPKEGPSILRIQQVVRGDSAAYFCASSPLGDSQYFGPGTRLTVL.

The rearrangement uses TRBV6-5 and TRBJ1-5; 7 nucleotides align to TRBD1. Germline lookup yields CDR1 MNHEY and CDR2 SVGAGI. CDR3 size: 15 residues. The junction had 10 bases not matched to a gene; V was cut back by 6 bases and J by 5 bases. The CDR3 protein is CASRETGTAYQPQHF. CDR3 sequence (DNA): TGTGCCAGCAGAGAGACAGGGACAGCTTATCAGCCCCAGCATTTT.

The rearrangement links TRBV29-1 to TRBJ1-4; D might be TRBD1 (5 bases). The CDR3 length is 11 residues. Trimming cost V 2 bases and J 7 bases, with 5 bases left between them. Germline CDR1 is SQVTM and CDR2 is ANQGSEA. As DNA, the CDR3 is TGCAGCGTTGAAAGGGGTGAAAAACTGTTTTTT. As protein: CSVERGEKLFF.

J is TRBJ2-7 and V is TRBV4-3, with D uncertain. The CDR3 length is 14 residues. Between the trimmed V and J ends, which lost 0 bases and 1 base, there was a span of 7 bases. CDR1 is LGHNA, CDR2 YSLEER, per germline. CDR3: CASSQDSASYEQYF. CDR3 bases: TGCGCCAGCAGCCAAGATTCCGCGTCCTACGAGCAGTACTTC.

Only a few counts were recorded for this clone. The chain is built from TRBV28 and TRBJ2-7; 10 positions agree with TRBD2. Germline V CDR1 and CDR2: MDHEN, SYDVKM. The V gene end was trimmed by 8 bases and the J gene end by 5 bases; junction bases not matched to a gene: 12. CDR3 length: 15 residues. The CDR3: CASLIAGGTHHEQYF. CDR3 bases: TGTGCCAGCTTGATAGCGGGGGGCACCCATCACGAGCAGTACTTC.

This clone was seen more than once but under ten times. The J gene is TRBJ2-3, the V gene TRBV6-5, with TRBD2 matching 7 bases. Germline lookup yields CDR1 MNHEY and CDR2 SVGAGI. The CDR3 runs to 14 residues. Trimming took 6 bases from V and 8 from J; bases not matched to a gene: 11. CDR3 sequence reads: CASSLRAGVGTQYF. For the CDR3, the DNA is TGTGCCAGCAGCCTCCGGGCGGGAGTCGGTACGCAGTATTTT.

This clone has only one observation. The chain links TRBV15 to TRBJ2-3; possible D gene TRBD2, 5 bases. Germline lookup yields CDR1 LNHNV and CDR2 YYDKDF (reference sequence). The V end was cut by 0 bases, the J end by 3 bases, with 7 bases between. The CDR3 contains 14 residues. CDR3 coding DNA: TGTGCCACCAGCAGAGATCCGGGAACAGATACGCAGTATTTT. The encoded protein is CATSRDPGTDTQYF.

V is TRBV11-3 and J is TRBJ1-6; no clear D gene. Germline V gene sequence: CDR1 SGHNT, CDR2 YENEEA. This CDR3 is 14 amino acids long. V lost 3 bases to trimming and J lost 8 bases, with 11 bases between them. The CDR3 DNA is TGTGCCAGCAGCTTTCGACGAGGCGATTCACCCCTCCACTTT. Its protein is CASSFRRGDSPLHF.

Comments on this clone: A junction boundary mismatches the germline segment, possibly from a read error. This CDR3 is CASSFNSGVGAGANGLTF. DNA for the CDR3: TGTGCCAGCAGTTTCAATTCAGGGGTTGGGGCTGGGGCCAACGGCCTGACTTTC. The rearrangement uses TRBV28 and TRBJ2-6; D is perhaps TRBD1 (6 bases). The length of the CDR3 is 18 residues. Per germline, CDR1 MDHEN and CDR2 SYDVKM.

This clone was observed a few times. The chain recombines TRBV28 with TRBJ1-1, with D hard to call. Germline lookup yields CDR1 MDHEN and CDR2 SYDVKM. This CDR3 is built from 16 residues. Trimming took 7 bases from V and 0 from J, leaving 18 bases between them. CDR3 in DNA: TGTGCCAGCACCACAGCAGGTGTGAGAATGAACACTGAAGCTTTCTTT. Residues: CASTTAGVRMNTEAFF.

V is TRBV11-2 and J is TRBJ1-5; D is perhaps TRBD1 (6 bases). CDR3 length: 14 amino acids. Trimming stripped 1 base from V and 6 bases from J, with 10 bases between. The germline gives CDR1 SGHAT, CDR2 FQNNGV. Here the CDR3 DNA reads TGTGCCAGCAGCTTAGGCGACAGGTCTCAGCCCCAGCATTTT. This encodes CASSLGDRSQPQHF.

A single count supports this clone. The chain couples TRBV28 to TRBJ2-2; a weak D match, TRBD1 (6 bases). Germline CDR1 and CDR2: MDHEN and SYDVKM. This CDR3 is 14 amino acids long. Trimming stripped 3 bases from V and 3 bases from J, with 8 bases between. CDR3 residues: CASSFRQDTGELFF. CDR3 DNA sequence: TGTGCCAGCAGTTTCAGACAGGACACCGGGGAGCTGTTTTTT.

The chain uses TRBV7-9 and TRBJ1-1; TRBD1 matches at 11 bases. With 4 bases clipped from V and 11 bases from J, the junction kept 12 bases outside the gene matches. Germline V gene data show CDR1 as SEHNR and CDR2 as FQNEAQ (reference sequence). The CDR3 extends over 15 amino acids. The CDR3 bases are TGTGCCAGCAGCTGGACGGGGGGACAGGGGGTGGTGGCTTTCTTT. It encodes CASSWTGGQGVVAFF.

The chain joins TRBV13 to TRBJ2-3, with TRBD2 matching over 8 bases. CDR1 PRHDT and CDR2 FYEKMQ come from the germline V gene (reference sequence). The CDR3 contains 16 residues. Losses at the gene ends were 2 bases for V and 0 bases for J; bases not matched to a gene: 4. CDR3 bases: TGTGCCAGCAGCTTACGACTAGCGACTAGCACAGATACGCAGTATTTT. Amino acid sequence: CASSLRLATSTDTQYF.

The CDR3 nucleotides are TGTGCCAGCACCGGACAAATGAACACTGAAGCTTTCTTT. Amino acids: CASTGQMNTEAFF. V and J are TRBV28 and TRBJ1-1; D might be TRBD1 (5 bases). This CDR3 is built from 13 residues. Germline V gene lookup returns CDR1 MDHEN and CDR2 SYDVKM. V was clipped by 7 bases and J by 0 bases, with 9 bases between them.

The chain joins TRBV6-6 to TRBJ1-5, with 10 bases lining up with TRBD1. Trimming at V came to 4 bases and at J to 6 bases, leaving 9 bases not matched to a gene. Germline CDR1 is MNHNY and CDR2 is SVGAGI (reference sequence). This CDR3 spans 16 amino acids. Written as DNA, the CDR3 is TGTGCCAGCAGTTCCAAGACAGGGGGCGCGGGTCAGCCCCAGCATTTT. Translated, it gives CASSSKTGGAGQPQHF.

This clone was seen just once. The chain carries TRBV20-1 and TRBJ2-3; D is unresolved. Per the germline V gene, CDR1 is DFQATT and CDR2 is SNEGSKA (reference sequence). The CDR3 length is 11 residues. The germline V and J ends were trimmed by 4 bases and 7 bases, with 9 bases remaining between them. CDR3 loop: CSAMSVNTQYF. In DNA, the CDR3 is TGCAGTGCTATGAGTGTAAATACGCAGTATTTT.

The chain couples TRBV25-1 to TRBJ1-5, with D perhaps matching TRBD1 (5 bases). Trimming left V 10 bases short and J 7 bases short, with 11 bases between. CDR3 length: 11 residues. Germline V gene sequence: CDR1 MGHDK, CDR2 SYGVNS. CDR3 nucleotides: TGTGCCACCTGGACAAACCAGCCCCAGCATTTT. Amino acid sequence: CATWTNQPQHF.